This T cell receptor (beta chain) was identified during a study of shared clonotypes between healthy human individuals. About the study: The donor pool was made up of two women and three men aged 18 to 49.

Selected positively for CCR7 and CD45RO-negative, naive CD8 cells excluded terminally differentiated effector memory CD45RA+ cells. Replicate PCRs run on sorted subsets employed around 200 ng DNA, 30,000 to 35,000 T cell genomes. Repertoires were generated with immunoSEQ multiplex PCR, while TCRdb's copy carries only in-frame clones and drops some. The sample holds about 580,000 clones, 98% seen once. Note on this clone: Its specificity is not known.

The V gene's germline CDR1 is SGDLS and CDR2 YYNGEE. With V trimmed by 2 bases and J by 9 bases, 7 bases remained unmatched. The CDR3 is 14 amino acids. General observations from the study: The rarefaction results pointed to incomplete sorted-subset sequencing despite large depth. Among donors, the sharing of clonotypes was expected to be influenced by sequencing depth.

The clonotype originates from a man aged 25-45 years in good health. The sample comprised naive CD8+ T cells sorted from blood. The chain couples TRBV9 to TRBJ2-1, with 8 bases that match TRBD2. The CDR3 DNA reads as TGTGCCAGCAGCGTGGAGACTAGCGTGTTTGAGCAGTTCTTC. Translation: CASSVETSVFEQFF. Full variable domain (missing parts from reference TRBV9 and TRBJ2-1): DSGVTQTPKHLITATGQRVTLRCSPRSGDLSVYWYQQSLDQGLQFLIQYYNGEERAKGNILERFSAQQFPDLHSELNLSSLELGDSALYFCASSVETSVFEQFFGPGTRLTVL.